This TCR beta chain was found in a study of T cell changes during pregnancy in multiple sclerosis. Sequencing was performed with immunoSEQ multiplex PCR; in TCRdb, only in-frame clones are kept and a portion is missing. Of 15,000 or so clones in the sample, 80% to 90% were seen once. Germline values: CDR1 PRHDT, CDR2 FYEKMQ (reference sequence). This CDR3 is built from 18 residues. Germline trimming cut 5 bases from V and 0 bases from J; bases unmatched to any gene: 10. The sequencing here drew on CD8+ T cells from peripheral blood mononuclear cells, taken in the second trimester of pregnancy. This clonotype was obtained from a female donor in good health, enrolled as a control in a pregnancy study. This rearrangement joins TRBV13 to TRBJ2-6, with TRBD2 identical over 7 bases. CDR3: CASSRSRTGGSGANVLTF. CDR3 DNA sequence: TGTGCCAGCAGCCGCTCTCGGACGGGAGGCTCTGGGGCCAACGTCCTGACTTTC. The full variable domain, its missing parts supplied by reference TRBV13 and TRBJ2-6, is AAGVIQSPRHLIKEKRETATLKCYPIPRHDTVYWYQQGPGQDPQFLISFYEKMQSDKGSIPDRFSAQQFSDYHSELNMSSLELGDSALYFCASSRSRTGGSGANVLTFGAGSRLTVL.